Below, 11 T cell receptor beta chains from the same sample are listed, as sequenced in a study of Ad26.COV2.S vaccination and SARS-CoV-2 variants. The assay was immunoSEQ multiplex PCR, and TCRdb's table has in-frame clones only and misses some. Of 250,000 or so clones in the sample, roughly 85% were seen once. Regarding treatment: about 20 received Ad26.COV2.S at low or high dose, single or two shots; several received placebo; per-sample allocation not given. Sampling took place 63 days after the first vaccine or placebo injection. The source material was peripheral blood, sampled in a trial of Ad26.COV2.S vaccine versus placebo. All receptors derive from a person aged 18-65 years who received the Ad26.COV2.S COVID-19 vaccine or a placebo.

This clone occurred once. This sequence joins TRBV19 and TRBJ1-6, with D uncertain. CDR1 LNHDA and CDR2 SQIVND come from the germline V gene (reference sequence). V shed 3 bases and J shed 9 bases, with 15 bases lying between them. This CDR3 region has 15 residues. CDR3 DNA sequence: TGTGCCAGTAGTATGAATCAGGCTCGAGGTTCACCCCTCCACTTT. Translating gives CASSMNQARGSPLHF.

This clone occurred a few times. This sequence joins TRBV15 and TRBJ2-7, with D uncertain. The CDR3 extends over 13 amino acids. Germline values: CDR1 LNHNV, CDR2 YYDKDF (reference sequence). The V end lost 4 bases, the J end lost 2 bases, and 9 bases lay between the germline ends. CDR3 protein: CATSKTPAYEQYF. The DNA for the CDR3 is TGTGCCACCAGCAAAACACCCGCCTACGAGCAGTACTTC.

This clone was counted once. The gene calls are TRBV5-4 and TRBJ2-3, with TRBD2 as a possible D gene (6 bases). Germline V gives CDR1 SGHNT, CDR2 YYREEE (reference sequence). This CDR3 contains 14 residues. Trimming shortened V by 4 bases and J by 8 bases, and 17 bases separated the two germline ends. The chain's CDR3 is CASSERDFAGTQYF. DNA for the CDR3: TGTGCCAGCAGCGAACGGGACTTTGCGGGTACGCAGTATTTT. Full variable domain (rest looked up from reference TRBV5-4 and TRBJ2-3): ETGVTQSPTHLIKTRGQQVTLRCSSQSGHNTVSWYQQALGQGPQFIFQYYREEENGRGNFPPRFSGLQFPNYSSELNVNALELDDSALYLCASSERDFAGTQYFGPGTRLTVL.

The rearrangement joins TRBV6-5 to TRBJ2-7; weak D call: TRBD2 (6 bases). V was cut by 8 bases and J by 5 bases, with 19 bases left in between. Germline loops: CDR1 MNHEY, CDR2 SVGAGI. The CDR3 has 14 residues. CDR3: CASLSRGKGHEQYF. The CDR3, as DNA: TGTGCCAGCCTCAGTCGGGGGAAGGGCCACGAGCAGTACTTC.

This rearrangement joins TRBV6-5 to TRBJ2-7; 7 bases align to TRBD1. CDR1 MNHEY and CDR2 SVGAGI come from the germline V gene. The J segment lost 5 bases and the V segment lost 1 base, leaving 5 bases of the junction unmatched. The CDR3 consists of 14 residues. CDR3 bases: TGTGCCAGCAGTTACTTAGGGGGCAAGGACGAGCAGTACTTC. It specifies CASSYLGGKDEQYF.

The V call is TRBV4-2, the J call TRBJ1-6; D is undetermined. Germline-derived CDR1 and CDR2 are LGHNA and YNFKEQ. This CDR3 has 13 residues. V lost 0 bases and J 14 bases, leaving 11 bases between the germline ends. CDR3 region: CASSQERVYTLHF. Here the CDR3 DNA reads TGTGCCAGCAGCCAAGAGAGGGTGTACACCCTCCACTTT.

The chain has TRBV7-9 and TRBJ1-5, with 10 bases matching TRBD1. The CDR3 is 14 amino acids. The germline V gene encodes CDR1 SEHNR and CDR2 FQNEAQ (reference sequence). V dropped 4 bases and J dropped 13; count of bases not matched to a gene: 10. This CDR3 is CASSSGTGDFRQHF. The DNA for the CDR3 is TGTGCCAGCAGCTCCGGGACAGGGGATTTTCGACAGCATTTT.

This clone was recorded a few times. The chain is built from TRBV9 and TRBJ2-2; TRBD2 matches 9 bases. Germline V CDR1 and CDR2: SGDLS, YYNGEE. V lost 3 bases and J lost 6; bases outside the gene matches: 6. The CDR3 covers 15 residues. The CDR3 DNA reads TGTGCCAGCAGCGAAGGGGGACTAGCCTCCGGGGAGCTGTTTTTT. This sequence encodes CASSEGGLASGELFF.

This chain connects TRBV3-1 (or the pseudogene TRBV3-2) to TRBJ2-1; D might be TRBD2 (6 bases). Germline CDR1 reads LGHDT; CDR2 reads YNNKEL (reference sequence). CDR3 length: 13 residues. V lost 6 bases to trimming and J lost 9 bases, with 15 bases between them. The CDR3 region is CASRAREDAEQFF. CDR3 DNA sequence: TGTGCCAGCAGGGCCAGGGAGGACGCTGAGCAGTTCTTC.

The rearrangement links TRBV6-2 or TRBV6-3 to TRBJ2-1, with 9 bases identical to TRBD1. The J segment lost 7 bases and the V segment lost 4 bases, leaving 8 bases of the junction unmatched. The CDR3 extends over 15 amino acids. Germline V gene sequence: CDR1 MNHEY, CDR2 SVGEGT. For the CDR3, the DNA is TGTGCCAGCAGTTGGCCGGGACAGGGTTCGAATGAGCAGTTCTTC. Translated, it gives CASSWPGQGSNEQFF.

This chain's CDR3 is CASSPLGIAVTGELFF. As DNA, the CDR3 is TGTGCCAGCAGCCCCCTGGGAATAGCCGTCACCGGGGAGCTGTTTTTT. The chain employs TRBV3-1 (or the pseudogene TRBV3-2) and TRBJ2-2; D gene ambiguous. The CDR3 runs 16 residues. Germline lookup yields CDR1 LGHDT and CDR2 YNNKEL (reference sequence). The V and J ends lost 4 bases and 4 bases respectively, with 16 bases between them.